The 12 T cell receptor beta chains in this list originate from one sample, sequenced in a study of T cell responses to AZD1222 COVID-19 vaccine. Some clones are missing from TCRdb's copy, which holds only in-frame ones; the method was immunoSEQ multiplex PCR. The table includes about 92,000 clones, almost 90% detected once. Sequencing used peripheral blood, obtained on day 0 of AZD1222 vaccination. Receptor source: an adult in good health.

The J gene is TRBJ2-7, the V gene TRBV7-3; D might be TRBD1 or TRBD2, each matching 5 bases. The CDR3 has 14 amino acids. Trimming stripped 4 bases from V and 7 bases from J, with 17 bases between. In germline, CDR1 is SGHTA, CDR2 FQGTGA. CDR3 in amino acids: CASSSSPGPKEQYF. The CDR3 coding sequence is TGTGCCAGCAGCTCTTCCCCGGGACCTAAGGAGCAGTACTTC.

The DNA of the CDR3 is TGTGCCACCAGTGATTGGACTAGCGGGGGCTCCTACAATGAGCAGTTCTTC. It codes for CATSDWTSGGSYNEQFF. V gene TRBV24-1 combines with J gene TRBJ2-1; 13 bases match TRBD2. V lost 2 bases and J lost 0; bases outside the gene matches: 0. The CDR3 sequence is 17 residues long. Germline-derived CDR1 and CDR2 are KGHDR and SFDVKD.

CDR3 residues: CASSSIAVYNEQFF. The CDR3 DNA sequence: TGTGCCAGCAGTTCCATCGCGGTCTACAATGAGCAGTTCTTC. The chain uses TRBV27 and TRBJ2-1; D ambiguous. V shed 4 bases and J shed 3 bases, with 10 bases lying between them. The V gene's germline CDR1 is MNHEY and CDR2 SMNVEV (reference sequence). The CDR3 runs to 14 residues.

The CDR3 sequence: CASSSGADYGYTF. CDR3 in DNA: TGTGCCAGCAGTTCGGGGGCAGACTATGGCTACACCTTC. V usage is TRBV28 and J usage is TRBJ1-2; a possible D gene is TRBD1 (6 bases). V lost 4 bases and J lost 3, with 9 bases in between. This CDR3 is built from 13 residues. The V gene's germline CDR1 is MDHEN and CDR2 SYDVKM.

V and J are TRBV28 and TRBJ2-1; the match to TRBD2 covers 8 bases. Germline CDR1 MDHEN, CDR2 SYDVKM. V trimming: 5 bases; J trimming: 6 bases; junction bases outside the gene matches: 12. The CDR3 runs 16 residues. CDR3 nucleotide sequence: TGTGCCAGCAGTATCTATGGGACTAGGGGACGCAATGAGCAGTTCTTC. Protein: CASSIYGTRGRNEQFF.

The chain carries TRBV11-2 and TRBJ2-7; D is undetermined. This CDR3 has 12 amino acids. The V gene's germline CDR1 is SGHAT and CDR2 FQNNGV. The V end lost 2 bases, the J end lost 2 bases, and 4 bases lay between the germline ends. The CDR3 loop is CASSLTPYEQYF. The CDR3 bases are TGTGCCAGCAGCTTAACCCCCTACGAGCAGTACTTC.

This sequence joins TRBV12-3 or TRBV12-4 and TRBJ2-2, with D hard to call. The ends were cut back, 3 bases at V and 8 bases at J, with 4 bases in the middle. The CDR3 sequence is 11 residues long. The CDR3 nucleotides are TGTGCCAGCAGTTTGAGGGGGGAGCTGTTTTTT. Amino acids: CASSLRGELFF.

This chain uses TRBV6-5 with TRBJ2-3; TRBD1 matches 7 bases. With V trimmed by 7 bases and J by 2 bases, 6 bases remained unmatched. The V gene's germline CDR1 is MNHEY and CDR2 SVGAGI. The CDR3 covers 14 residues. CDR3 DNA: TGTGCCAGCACCCAGACAGGGTACACAGATACGCAGTATTTT. Its protein is CASTQTGYTDTQYF.

The chain combines TRBV2 with TRBJ2-7; TRBD1 agrees at 8 bases. Germline values: CDR1 SNHLY, CDR2 FYNNEI. This CDR3 has 12 amino acids. The V segment lost 6 bases and the J segment 6 bases; nucleotides outside the gene matches: 4. The CDR3 DNA reads as TGTGCCAGCAGGGACAGGGTTCGCGAGCAGTACTTC. Residues: CASRDRVREQYF.

The chain is built from TRBV19 and TRBJ2-1, with D possibly matching TRBD2 (6 bases). The CDR3 runs to 12 residues. The V gene lost 10 bases and the J gene lost 5 bases, with 12 bases spanning the gap. Germline V gene data show CDR1 as LNHDA and CDR2 as SQIVND (reference sequence). DNA of the CDR3: TGTGCCACCTTTGGGGGGAACAATGAGCAGTTCTTC. Translated: CATFGGNNEQFF.

The chain links TRBV4-3 to TRBJ2-7; TRBD1 or TRBD2 may be the D gene (6 bases each). Trimming removed 4 bases from V and 3 bases from J, with 13 bases in between. Germline-derived CDR1 and CDR2 are LGHNA and YSLEER. The CDR3 is 14 residues long. CDR3 nucleotide sequence: TGCGCCAGCAGCCCGACTGGGGGGCTCTACGAGCAGTACTTC. Translated: CASSPTGGLYEQYF.

The chain joins TRBV2 to TRBJ2-7; no definite D call. Germline values: CDR1 SNHLY, CDR2 FYNNEI. V lost 7 bases to trimming and J lost 4 bases, with 14 bases between them. The CDR3 spans 13 residues. CDR3 amino acids: CASTTAPNYEQYF. The CDR3 nucleotides read TGTGCCAGCACTACAGCTCCTAATTACGAGCAGTACTTC.